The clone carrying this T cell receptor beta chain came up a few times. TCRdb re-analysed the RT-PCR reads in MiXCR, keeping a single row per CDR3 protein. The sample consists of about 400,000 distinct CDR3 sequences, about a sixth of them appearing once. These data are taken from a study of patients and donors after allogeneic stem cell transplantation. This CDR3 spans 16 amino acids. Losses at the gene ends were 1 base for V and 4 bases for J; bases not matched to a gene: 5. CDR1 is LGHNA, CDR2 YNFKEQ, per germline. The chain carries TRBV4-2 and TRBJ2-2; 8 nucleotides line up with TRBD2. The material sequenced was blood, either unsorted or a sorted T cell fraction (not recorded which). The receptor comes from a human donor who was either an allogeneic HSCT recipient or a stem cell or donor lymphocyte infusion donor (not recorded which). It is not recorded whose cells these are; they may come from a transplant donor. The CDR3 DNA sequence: TGTGCCAGCAGCCAAGGGGGTAGCGGGGCCACCGGGGAGCTGTTTTTT. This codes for CASSQGGSGATGELFF.